The clone carrying this T cell receptor beta chain was recorded many times. Antigen specificity is unknown. The entry originates in a study of regulatory T cells in long-lasting Graves disease. Study-wide results and limits: Preferential use of TRBV28, TRBJ1-2 and TRBJ2-5 was seen in persistent disease. Having only a small sample size may have limited accuracy.

From germline, CDR1 is MDHEN and CDR2 SYDVKM. V dropped 5 bases and J dropped 2 bases, with 13 bases sitting between them. The CDR3 is 14 amino acids. Sequencing libraries for TCR beta were prepared with iRepertoire HTBI primers and Arm-PCR of CDR3 regions. Authors' data handling: Across the samples, identification revealed fewer than 75 TRBV and around 14 TRBJ segments. TCRdb called the multiplex PCR reads again in MiXCR, with one record for every CDR3 protein. In this record, the V and J calls reflect TCRdb's handling and not the investigators' own analysis. Of 390,000 or so distinct CDR3 sequences listed, 20% to 25% are singletons. Sample time point: persistent/refractory GD, antithyroid drugs over 5 years with positive TRAb. Researchers made the TCR library from RNA that was extracted from PBMCs.

The material was peripheral blood mononuclear cells (PBMCs), obtained when the disease was refractory, from a patient treated with antithyroid drugs. The TCR comes from a middle-aged woman with Graves disease. The chain has TRBV28 and TRBJ2-7; a weak D match, TRBD2 (6 bases). Written as DNA, the CDR3 is TGTGCCAGCAGTGTAGCGGATAAACCCTACGAGCAGTACTTC. Its protein is CASSVADKPYEQYF.